A selection of T cell receptor beta chains follows, all from one sample in a study of blood T cell repertoires in COVID-19. TCRdb keeps only in-frame clones here, not all; method: immunoSEQ multiplex PCR. Among fewer than 80,000 clones listed, roughly 85% were seen once. Sequencing input: peripheral blood. These receptors were collected from a man aged 25 to 40 with acute or convalescent COVID-19. The CDR3 runs from the conserved cysteine through the conserved F or W. D genes are given only for firm matches. Clone sizes are given selectively: once, few, many, or a class where the clone is expanded.

D gene,J gene,CDR3 length,V gene,clone size,CDR3 protein,CDR3 DNA
NA,TRBJ2-3,16,TRBV7-2,few,CASSLAPNHPSDTQYF,TGTGCCAGCAGCTTAGCGCCTAATCACCCTTCGGATACGCAGTATTTT
NA,TRBJ2-7,12,TRBV5-1,NA,CASSLQGGEQYF,TGCGCCAGCAGCCTTCAGGGTGGCGAGCAGTACTTC
TRBD1,TRBJ1-2,17,TRBV7-9,NA,CASSSFPKTGEGYGYTF,TGTGCCAGCAGCTCCTTCCCAAAGACAGGGGAGGGCTATGGCTACACCTTC
TRBD1,TRBJ1-2,13,TRBV18,NA,CASSPPTGDGYTF,TGTGCCAGCTCACCACCGACAGGGGATGGCTACACCTTC
NA,TRBJ2-2,15,TRBV5-1,NA,CAGSLRRVDYGELFF,TGCGCCGGCAGCTTAAGGAGGGTTGATTACGGGGAGCTGTTTTTT
NA,TRBJ1-5,12,TRBV2,NA,CASRSGDQPQHF,TGTGCCAGCAGATCAGGGGACCAGCCCCAGCATTTT
TRBD2,TRBJ2-2,18,TRBV2,NA,CASKGGGKQSQNTGELFF,TGTGCCAGCAAGGGCGGGGGGAAACAATCCCAGAACACCGGGGAGCTGTTTTTT
TRBD2,TRBJ2-2,17,TRBV4-1,NA,CASSQRLAGGHTGELFF,TGCGCCAGCAGCCAGCGACTAGCGGGGGGTCACACCGGGGAGCTGTTTTTT
TRBD1,TRBJ2-7,18,TRBV6-1,NA,CASSENGFGTGGRYEQYF,TGTGCCAGCAGTGAAAATGGGTTTGGAACAGGGGGCCGCTACGAGCAGTACTTC
NA,TRBJ2-7,12,TRBV6-2/TRBV6-3,NA,CASSWYREGQYF,TGTGCCAGCAGTTGGTACAGGGAAGGGCAGTACTTC
TRBD2,TRBJ2-1,16,TRBV7-2,NA,CASSKTSSGEYNEQFF,TGTGCCAGCAGCAAGACTTCTAGCGGGGAGTACAATGAGCAGTTCTTC
TRBD1,TRBJ1-1,14,TRBV5-1,NA,CASSPVQGSTEAFF,TGCGCCAGCAGCCCGGTACAGGGGTCCACTGAAGCTTTCTTT
NA,TRBJ1-1,14,TRBV20-1,NA,CSASPTEKDTEAFF,TGCAGTGCTAGTCCGACAGAGAAGGACACTGAAGCTTTCTTT
TRBD2,TRBJ2-1,16,TRBV18,NA,CASSPGTSGRGDEQFF,TGTGCCAGCTCACCGGGGACTAGCGGGAGAGGGGATGAGCAGTTCTTC
TRBD2,TRBJ2-2,16,TRBV5-4,NA,CASSSEREARAGELFF,TGTGCCAGCAGCTCTGAGCGGGAGGCCCGGGCCGGGGAGCTGTTTTTT
TRBD1,TRBJ1-2,16,TRBV19,few,CASSQEDRGANYGYTF,TGTGCCAGTAGCCAAGAAGACAGGGGAGCTAACTATGGCTACACCTTC
NA,TRBJ1-2,13,TRBV6-5,NA,CASKKPATRGYTF,TGTGCCAGCAAGAAGCCAGCCACCAGGGGCTACACCTTC
TRBD2,TRBJ2-2,16,TRBV18,NA,CASSPFQRGNTGELFF,TGTGCCAGCTCACCATTCCAGCGGGGGAACACCGGGGAGCTGTTTTTT